This TCR beta chain was profiled in a study of cytomegalovirus exposure and HLA in healthy donors. Vbeta (60) and Jbeta (13) primers were used in the PCR. The table came from immunoSEQ multiplex PCR; TCRdb's copy has only in-frame clones and leaves some out. The repertoire includes 130,000 or so clones, roughly three fifths of them detected once, and about 1.8% sits in the top ten. Study-level results: Within an earlier analysis, most TCR beta V segments proved productive either about 87% or about 30% of the time. TCR beta V- and J-gene trimming was later associated with a missense DCLRE1C variant. Among CMV-associated TCR beta chains, most appeared HLA-restricted in a later analysis. Sequencing artifact likely explains a cluster of highly shared sequence variants.

CDR3 length: 15 amino acids. Germline assignment: CDR1 MGHDK and CDR2 SYGVNS. V dropped 3 bases and J dropped 8; count of bases not matched to a gene: 8. Of note for this clone: Its antigen is still unknown.

This TCR was sampled from a male donor in good health and CMV-seronegative. Material for sequencing was PBMCs. The chain employs TRBV25-1 and TRBJ1-5; 9 nucleotides align to TRBD1. Here the CDR3 reads CASSDSGQGAEPQHF. CDR3 DNA sequence: TGTGCCAGCAGTGACTCGGGACAGGGCGCAGAGCCCCAGCATTTT.